The entry below gives a single T cell receptor (beta chain) sequence along with its context. Per the original data handling: Amplification from reference gene primers served as the basis for estimated nucleated cell counts. Repertoires were generated with immunoSEQ multiplex PCR, while TCRdb's copy carries only in-frame clones and drops some. The V and J calls and clone size come from that table; D and trimming were worked out from the DNA. The data hold around 60,000 clones, with roughly 90% observed a single time. The data stem from a study of blood T cell repertoires in COVID-19. The overall study: The samples span acute and convalescent COVID-19 from the United States, Italy and Spain.

The sample taken for sequencing was peripheral blood. This clonotype originated in a human donor in a cohort sampled during active COVID-19.

The CDR3 is CASRTGQGVGYGYTF. The DNA of the CDR3 is TGTGCCAGTAGGACGGGACAGGGGGTTGGCTATGGCTACACCTTC. The chain has TRBV19 and TRBJ1-2; TRBD1 matches at 11 bases. V shed 6 bases, J shed 4 bases, and the junction held 7 bases outside the gene matches. From germline, CDR1 is LNHDA and CDR2 SQIVND (reference sequence). The CDR3 sequence is 15 residues long.